The text below deals with one TCR beta chain. As yet, its antigen is unknown. The sample is drawn from a study of regulatory T cells in long-lasting Graves disease. About the research overall: Disease was considered persistent Graves' disease after over 5 years of antithyroid drugs (with positive TSH receptor antibodies). Study-wide results and caveats: TRBV28 was favored in persistent disease, as were TRBJ1-2 and TRBJ2-5.

Time point denoted: persistent/refractory GD, antithyroid drugs over 5 years with positive TRAb. The TCR library was made from RNA extracted from PBMCs. An endocrinology department in Xi'an, China, supplied the patients. Germline lookup yields CDR1 MNHEY and CDR2 SVGAGI. Trimming cost V 2 bases and J 7 bases; bases outside gene matches: 11. CDR3 length: 17 amino acids. Researchers made TCR beta libraries by using iRepertoire HTBI primers and running Arm-PCR on CDR3 regions. TCRdb re-called the multiplex PCR reads through MiXCR, storing one row per CDR3 protein. The profile covers 400,000 or so distinct CDR3 sequences, with about a quarter appearing a single time and 26% taken by the ten largest.

V gene TRBV6-5 combines with J gene TRBJ2-2; TRBD2 agrees at 9 bases. The sequence was collected from a female donor with Graves disease. The sample here was peripheral blood mononuclear cells (PBMCs), taken when the disease was refractory, from a patient treated with antithyroid drugs. The CDR3 bases are TGTGCCAGCAGTTACGACCCTAGCGGGATTCGGAGCGGGGAGCTGTTTTTT. Its translation is CASSYDPSGIRSGELFF.